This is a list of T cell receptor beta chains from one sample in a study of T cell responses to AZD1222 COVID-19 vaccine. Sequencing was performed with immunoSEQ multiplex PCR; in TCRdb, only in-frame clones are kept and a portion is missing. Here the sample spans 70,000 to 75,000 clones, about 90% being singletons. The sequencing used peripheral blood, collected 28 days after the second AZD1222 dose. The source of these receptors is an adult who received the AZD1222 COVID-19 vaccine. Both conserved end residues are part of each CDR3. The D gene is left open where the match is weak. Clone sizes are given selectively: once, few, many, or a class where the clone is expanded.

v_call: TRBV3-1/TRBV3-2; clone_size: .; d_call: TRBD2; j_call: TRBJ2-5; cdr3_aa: CASSQVPGASGRRGETQYF; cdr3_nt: TGTGCCAGCAGCCAAGTCCCCGGGGCTAGCGGGAGGCGGGGGGAGACCCAGTACTTC
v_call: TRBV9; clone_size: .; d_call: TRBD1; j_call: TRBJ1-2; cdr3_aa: CASSSKPDRMGGYTF; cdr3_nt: TGTGCCAGCAGCTCCAAACCGGACAGGATGGGTGGCTACACCTTC
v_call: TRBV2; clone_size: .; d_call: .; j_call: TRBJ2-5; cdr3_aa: CASRNRGGGQETQYF; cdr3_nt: TGTGCCAGCAGGAACAGAGGAGGTGGCCAAGAGACCCAGTACTTC
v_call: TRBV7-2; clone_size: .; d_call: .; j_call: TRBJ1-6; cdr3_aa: CASSRRGTRTYNSPLHF; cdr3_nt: TGTGCCAGCTCTCGGCGGGGGACCCGTACCTATAATTCACCCCTCCACTTT
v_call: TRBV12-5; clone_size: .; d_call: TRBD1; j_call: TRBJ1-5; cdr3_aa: CASGKEGQGYSNQPQHF; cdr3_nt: TGTGCTAGTGGGAAGGAGGGACAGGGTTATAGCAATCAGCCCCAGCATTTT
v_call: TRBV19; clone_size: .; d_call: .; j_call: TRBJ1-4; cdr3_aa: CASESSGEKLFF; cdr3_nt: TGTGCCAGTGAATCCTCGGGTGAAAAACTGTTTTTT
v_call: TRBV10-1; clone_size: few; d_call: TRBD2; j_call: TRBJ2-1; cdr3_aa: CASSERTSGHNEQFF; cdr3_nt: TGCGCCAGCAGTGAACGGACTAGCGGGCACAATGAGCAGTTCTTC
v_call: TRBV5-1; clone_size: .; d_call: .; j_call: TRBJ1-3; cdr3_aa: CASRSAGLSGNTIYF; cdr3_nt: TGCGCCAGCAGGTCGGCGGGACTCTCTGGAAACACCATATATTTT
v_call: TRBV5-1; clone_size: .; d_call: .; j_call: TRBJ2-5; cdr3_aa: CASSVGPGDRETQYF; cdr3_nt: TGCGCCAGCAGCGTGGGACCTGGCGACCGGGAGACCCAGTACTTC
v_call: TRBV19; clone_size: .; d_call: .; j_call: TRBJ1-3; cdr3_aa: CASSIEDTGSGNTIYF; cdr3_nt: TGTGCCAGTAGTATTGAGGACACCGGCTCTGGAAACACCATATATTTT
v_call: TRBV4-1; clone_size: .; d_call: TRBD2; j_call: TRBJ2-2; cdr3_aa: CASSQDGGLAGEYTGELFF; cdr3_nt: TGCGCCAGCAGCCAAGATGGGGGACTAGCGGGAGAGTACACCGGGGAGCTGTTTTTT